This is a list of T cell receptor beta chains from one sample in a study of OX40 agonist ivuxolimab in advanced cancers. Libraries were prepared by immunoSEQ multiplex PCR; TCRdb keeps only in-frame clonotypes and omits some of them. Of fewer than 85,000 clones listed, roughly 80% are singletons. Sequences were derived from CD4+ or CD8+ T cells sorted from blood, sampled in a trial of the OX40 agonist ivuxolimab. Receptors originate from an adult with an advanced solid tumor such as melanoma, head and neck, liver or kidney cancer. The conserved cysteine and the conserved F or W are not part of the CDR3 here. Fields, in order: CDR3 protein, V gene, J gene.

ASSYSSGRGRSPLH	TRBV6-6	TRBJ1-6
ASSSLAGGLYNEQF	TRBV7-2	TRBJ2-1
ASSFLDRVVADTQY	TRBV27	TRBJ2-3
ASSPGGKTYNEQF	TRBV7-8	TRBJ2-1
ASSLAGGAGGYNEQF	TRBV7-2	TRBJ2-1
ASSLRQGLDEQF	TRBV5-1	TRBJ2-1
ASRAGGTEAF	TRBV7-2	TRBJ1-1
ASSSLGPSGGADTQY	TRBV9	TRBJ2-3
ASSLGQGWEKLF	TRBV7-2	TRBJ1-4
ASSEWPGPPPQH	TRBV2	TRBJ1-5
ASSPTSGGAKGETQY	TRBV18	TRBJ2-5
ASRPGQEAETQY	TRBV7-2	TRBJ2-5
ASSERSGANVLT	TRBV6-1	TRBJ2-6
ASSYFTGDEKLF	TRBV6-6	TRBJ1-4
ASSLGEGPGLAAGETQY	TRBV5-1	TRBJ2-5
ASSPQGTVTRSSRQLF	TRBV4-1	TRBJ1-4
AISGTEVTDTQY	TRBV10-3	TRBJ2-3
ASSSGQGKGYSPLH	TRBV27	TRBJ1-6
ASSEPLQGWGSPLH	TRBV6-1	TRBJ1-6
ASSQDRTSGITDTQY	TRBV4-1	TRBJ2-3
SVGELDGETQY	TRBV29-1	TRBJ2-5
ASSAASGHTGELF	TRBV2	TRBJ2-2
ATSRDLGAGPGNTIY	TRBV15	TRBJ1-3
AIRRAGPSSYEQY	TRBV10-3	TRBJ2-7
ASSPPGGLNEKLF	TRBV7-9	TRBJ1-4
ASSEGRRDGYT	TRBV2	TRBJ1-2
ASMGLAGVGAYEQY	TRBV2	-
ASITDRSYNSPLH	TRBV19	TRBJ1-6
AWATTRKAF	TRBV30	TRBJ1-1
ASSLSSWEVTDTQY	TRBV27	TRBJ2-3
ASSLGAGPRMAEAF	TRBV7-9	TRBJ1-1
ASSNFRGGNYGYT	TRBV7-8	TRBJ1-2
ASSSGSGGSTDTQY	TRBV5-1	TRBJ2-3
SVSRGGTGELF	TRBV29-1	TRBJ2-2
ASTARGANNNEQF	TRBV9	TRBJ2-1
ASSLAGDTEAF	TRBV5-1	TRBJ1-1
ASSLTGSSYNEQF	TRBV7-8	TRBJ2-1
AWSKAPFSNQPQH	TRBV30	TRBJ1-5
ATRRTADYEQY	TRBV6-5	TRBJ2-7
ASSLYGISNFYGYT	TRBV27	TRBJ1-2
ASSLDSSTDTQY	TRBV7-2	TRBJ2-3
ASRGREWRVQPQH	TRBV28	TRBJ1-5
ASSPNGGANYGYT	TRBV4-3	TRBJ1-2
AISDSLVSRETQY	TRBV10-3	TRBJ2-5
ASTPTRTGGGETQY	TRBV2	TRBJ2-5